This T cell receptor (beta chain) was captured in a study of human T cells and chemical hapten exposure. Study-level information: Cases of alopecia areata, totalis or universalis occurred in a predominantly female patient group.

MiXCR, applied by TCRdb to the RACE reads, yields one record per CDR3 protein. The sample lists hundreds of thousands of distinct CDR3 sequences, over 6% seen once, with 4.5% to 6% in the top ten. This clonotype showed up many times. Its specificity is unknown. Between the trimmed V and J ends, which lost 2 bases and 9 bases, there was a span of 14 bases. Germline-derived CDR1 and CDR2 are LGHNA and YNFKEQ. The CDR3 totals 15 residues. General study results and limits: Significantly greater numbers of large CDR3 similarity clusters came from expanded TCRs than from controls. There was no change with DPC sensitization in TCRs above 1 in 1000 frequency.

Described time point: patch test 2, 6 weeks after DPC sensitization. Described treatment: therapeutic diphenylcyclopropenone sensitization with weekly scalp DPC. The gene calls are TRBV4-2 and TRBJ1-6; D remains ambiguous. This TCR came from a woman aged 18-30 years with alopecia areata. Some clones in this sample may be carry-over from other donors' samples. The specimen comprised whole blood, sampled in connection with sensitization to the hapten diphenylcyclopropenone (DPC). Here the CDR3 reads CASSQLGRRSSPLHF. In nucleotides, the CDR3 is TGTGCCAGCAGCCAACTTGGACGGCGGAGTTCACCCCTCCACTTT.